This record covers a single T cell receptor (beta chain). Its specific antigen is unknown. The record has no base qualities; no much larger clone is one base away. The data stem from a study of PD-L1 blockade in urothelial cancer (dated by TCRdb to between 2016 and 2019). For context, the study as a whole: All patients started therapy at some point between 2014 and 2016 and received atezolizumab 1,200 mg intravenously every 3 weeks. Durable clinical benefit was achieved by nine patients but not by the remaining 20. In the same patients, whole exome sequencing and RNA sequencing of pretreatment tumors were performed in addition to TCR sequencing. Blood samples gave a median of around 140,000 T cells and approximately 80,000 unique TCRs, with a median clonality of 0.080. Patients had an ECOG performance status of 0 or 1 and had received between 0 and 3 prior chemotherapy regimens. Somatic, immune and clinical correlates of response to PD-L1 blockade with atezolizumab in urothelial cancer were the focus of an exploratory multi-omic analysis. Progression-free survival longer than 6 months counted as durable clinical benefit, and TCR features were additionally tested against both progression-free and overall survival. Twenty-nine patients had pretreatment blood TCR-seq, some 25 had at least one posttreatment blood collection, and some 25 had tumor TCR-seq. Pretreatment tumor samples, along with matched peripheral blood serially collected before and after atezolizumab treatment, were subjected to TCR sequencing. About nine tenths of the roughly 30 patients were males with bladder-origin urothelial cancer, and about 65% of the roughly 29 reported a prior smoking history. Blood samples were analyzed at 3 weeks after treatment start (second dose) and at 6 weeks after treatment start.

Study-wide conclusions, independent of this receptor: Greater expansion of tumor-associated TCR clones in peripheral blood 3 weeks after the start of treatment was observed in patients with durable benefit (n ≈ 22, p = 0.022). Because the sample size was small (n of about 30) and many exploratory analyses were performed, the results are intended to be hypothesis-generating. Improved progression-free and overall survival was associated with having pretreatment peripheral blood TCR clonality below the median.

A total of 25 to 30 patients with locally advanced or metastatic urothelial carcinoma, treated at Memorial Sloan Kettering on a trial protocol, made up the cohort. Peripheral blood mononuclear cells were collected pretreatment and during treatment, with between 1 and 8 total time points obtained per patient. The Qiagen DNeasy Blood extraction kit was used to purify genomic DNA from total PBMCs and tumor samples. PBMCs were collected pretreatment and during treatment, and were isolated and stored as previously described. The V end loses 5 bases and the J end loses 2 bases, and a stretch of 3 bases separates them. The germline V gene (reference sequence) sets CDR1 to GTSNPN and CDR2 to SVGIG. The CDR3 numbers 11 residues from cysteine through phenylalanine. Only the CDR3 region is kept as DNA, spanning 33 bases read in frame from base 1. Synthetic TCR analog templates were spiked into each PCR so that absolute template abundance could be estimated from read counts. The immunoSEQ assay used bias-controlled V and J gene primers to amplify TCRbeta CDR3 regions from genomic DNA. Rearranged TCRbeta segments were sequenced at approximately 20X coverage. In the original analysis: Sequencing errors were corrected by clustering, and CDR3s were annotated against IMGT so that V, D and J genes could be assigned. Downstream analyses used only productive TCRbeta rearrangements, leaving out any out-of-frame or stop-codon sequences. To compute clonality, Shannon entropy was normalized by the log of the number of unique productive sequences and then subtracted from one. Fisher's exact test with Benjamini-Hochberg correction, using a cutoff of adjusted p below 0.01, was how clones that differed between time points or between blood and tumor were identified. TCRdb carries this immuneACCESS record with in-frame sequences only. Its versions omit some clonotypes, under half of them owing to an unresolved V gene in the studies checked, with the rest unexplained. V and J calls and clone size are those listed in that table; D and trimming were worked out from the DNA. For this sample the table gives some 25,000 clones, of which almost 85% were detected only once. Jointly, the top ten make up about 8.9% of the sample.

Sample: PBMCs, taken around atezolizumab (anti-PD-L1) treatment. The sequence was obtained from an older man with urothelial cancer. The rearranged chain carries TRBV30 and TRBJ2-2; no D gene call is confident. CDR3 region: CAWSNTGELFF. DNA sequence: TGTGCCTGGTCAAACACCGGGGAGCTGTTTTTT.